Given below is one T cell receptor (beta chain) in context. The sample is drawn from a study of shared clonotypes between healthy human individuals. Assay used: immunoSEQ multiplex PCR; TCRdb lists only in-frame clones, some missing. The sample holds 800,000 to 950,000 clones; roughly 96% are singletons and the top ten take around 0.25%. Naive CD8 populations comprised CD45RO-negative cells positively selected for CCR7, excluding terminally differentiated effector memory CD45RA+ cells. Trimming removed 3 bases at V and 1 base at J, with 10 bases between. The CDR3 is 15 residues long. Germline V gene data show CDR1 as SGHTS and CDR2 as YDEGEE.

This chain links TRBV5-8 with TRBJ2-2; TRBD1 might be the D (5 bases). What was sequenced was naive CD8+ T cells sorted from blood. This sequence originates from a man in his thirties or forties in good health. As DNA, the CDR3 is TGTGCCAGCAGCTGGGGCGGAGTGAACACCGGGGAGCTGTTTTTT. Translated: CASSWGGVNTGELFF.